These T cell receptor beta chains were read from a single sample in a study of T cell responses to AZD1222 COVID-19 vaccine. Assay used: immunoSEQ multiplex PCR; TCRdb lists only in-frame clones, some missing. The data contain 150,000 to 200,000 clones, approximately 93% of them singletons. Source: peripheral blood, taken 28 days after the second AZD1222 dose. Receptor source: an adult who received the AZD1222 COVID-19 vaccine. Each CDR3 is given with its conserved first and last residue. The D gene is left open where the match is weak.

D: TRBD1; V: TRBV10-3; J: TRBJ2-1; DNA: TGTGCCATCAGTGATCGGACAGGGTACAATGAGCAGTTCTTC; CDR3: CAISDRTGYNEQFF
D: TRBD2; V: TRBV27; J: TRBJ2-5; DNA: TGTGCCAGCAGTTTATTAAGTAGCGGGAGAGAGACCCAGTACTTC; CDR3: CASSLLSSGRETQYF
D: NA; V: TRBV7-9; J: TRBJ1-4; DNA: TGTGCCAGCAGCTGGGGGAGCAGTAGCGAAAAACTGTTTTTT; CDR3: CASSWGSSSEKLFF
D: TRBD2; V: TRBV11-2; J: TRBJ2-1; DNA: TGTGCCAGCAGCTTAGTTCGGCGGGGGAATTACAATGAGCAGTTCTTC; CDR3: CASSLVRRGNYNEQFF
D: NA; V: TRBV27; J: TRBJ1-5; DNA: TGTGCCAGCAGTTTCTCGGGGGAGGATCAGCCCCAGCATTTT; CDR3: CASSFSGEDQPQHF
D: NA; V: TRBV4-1; J: TRBJ2-7; DNA: TGCGCCAGCAGCCAAGCCGCAGGGGACTACGAGCAGTACTTC; CDR3: CASSQAAGDYEQYF
D: NA; V: TRBV19; J: TRBJ2-1; DNA: TGTGCCAGTAGTCGATGGAATGAGCAGTTCTTC; CDR3: CASSRWNEQFF
D: NA; V: TRBV27; J: TRBJ2-7; DNA: TGTGCCAGCAGTTTAGGCTCCACGGGGCTCGAGCAGTACTTC; CDR3: CASSLGSTGLEQYF
D: TRBD2; V: TRBV6-5; J: TRBJ2-1; DNA: TGTGCCAGCCAGCGGGGGGACAATGAGCAGTTCTTC; CDR3: CASQRGDNEQFF
D: NA; V: TRBV5-1; J: TRBJ1-2; DNA: TGCGCCAGCAGCTTGAGTCTGGGGGGGTATGGCTACACCTTC; CDR3: CASSLSLGGYGYTF
D: NA; V: TRBV15; J: TRBJ1-4; DNA: TGTGCCACCGAACGGGAGGCAGCTTATGAAAAACTGTTTTTT; CDR3: CATEREAAYEKLFF
D: TRBD1; V: TRBV11-2; J: TRBJ2-5; DNA: TGTGCCAGCAGCTCATACAGGGGAGAGACCCAGTACTTC; CDR3: CASSSYRGETQYF
D: TRBD1; V: TRBV11-3; J: TRBJ1-1; DNA: TGTGCCAGCAGCCGGGACAGGGGGACGGAGACTGAAGCTTTCTTT; CDR3: CASSRDRGTETEAFF